These 19 T cell receptor beta chains were sequenced from one sample in a study of cytomegalovirus exposure and HLA in healthy donors. PCR amplification relied on 60 Vbeta primers (plus 13 Jbeta primers). TCRdb keeps only in-frame clones here, not all; method: immunoSEQ multiplex PCR. The data show over 110,000 clones, with about 80% seen just once and less than 1.5% held by the top ten. The source material was PBMCs. Receptors were obtained from a male donor in good health and CMV-seropositive.

This clone has a single count. The J gene is TRBJ2-7, the V gene TRBV7-6; D is possibly TRBD2 (6 bases). The CDR3 is made up of 14 amino acids. Trimming cost V 3 bases and J 1 base, with 10 bases left between them. Germline assignment: CDR1 SGHVS and CDR2 FNYEAQ. The CDR3 DNA sequence: TGTGCCAGCAGCTTTAGCGGTAGGTCCTACGAGCAGTACTTC. Protein sequence: CASSFSGRSYEQYF. Based on the CDR3 plus reference TRBV7-6 and TRBJ2-7, the full variable domain is GAGVSQSPRYKVTKRGQDVALRCDPISGHVSLYWYRQALGQGPEFLTYFNYEAQQDKSGLPNDRFSAERPEGSISTLTIQRTEQRDSAMYRCASSFSGRSYEQYFGPGTRLTVT.

This clone was detected once. This chain links TRBV9 with TRBJ2-3; TRBD2 agrees at 7 bases. CDR3 length equals 15 residues. Looked up from germline, CDR1 is SGDLS and CDR2 is YYNGEE. Unmatched junction bases numbered 6, after V lost 3 bases and J lost 2 bases. The CDR3 DNA reads TGTGCCAGCAGCGCTCGCGGGAGTTACACAGATACGCAGTATTTT. Its protein product is CASSARGSYTDTQYF.

About this clone: Other DNA sequences in this sample translate to the same CDR3. V usage is TRBV27 and J usage is TRBJ2-7; 9 bases line up with TRBD2. The length of the CDR3 is 17 residues. Germline values: CDR1 MNHEY, CDR2 SMNVEV (reference sequence). V lost 6 bases to trimming and J lost 4 bases; unmatched junction nucleotides: 16. CDR3 loop: CASSIRGLAGEMYEQYF. The CDR3 coding sequence is TGTGCCAGCAGCATAAGGGGATTAGCGGGAGAAATGTACGAGCAGTACTTC.

The chain employs TRBV28 and TRBJ2-7; 9 nucleotides align to TRBD2. Germline V gene sequence: CDR1 MDHEN, CDR2 SYDVKM. The CDR3 covers 17 residues. Trimming cost V 4 bases and J 6 bases; bases outside gene matches: 16. The DNA of the CDR3 is TGTGCCAGCAGTTCTCTCCCTGGGCGGGAGGGCCGCAGCGAGCAGTACTTC. This codes for CASSSLPGREGRSEQYF.

The chain carries TRBV19 and TRBJ1-1, with D maybe TRBD1 (6 bases). V lost 1 base to trimming and J lost 0 bases, with 9 bases between them. Looked up from germline, CDR1 is LNHDA and CDR2 is SQIVND (reference sequence). CDR3 length: 15 residues. CDR3 in amino acids: CASSIGTGMNTEAFF. CDR3 DNA sequence: TGTGCCAGTAGTATAGGTACAGGGATGAACACTGAAGCTTTCTTT. Looking up the rest from reference TRBV19 and TRBJ1-1 gives the full variable domain: DGGITQSPKYLFRKEGQNVTLSCEQNLNHDAMYWYRQDPGQGLRLIYYSQIVNDFQKGDIAEGYSVSREKKESFPLTVTSAQKNPTAFYLCASSIGTGMNTEAFFGQGTRLTVV.

The genes are TRBV12-5 and TRBJ2-1; 8 nucleotides match TRBD2. Germline lookup yields CDR1 LGHNT and CDR2 FRNRAP. The ends lost 3 bases at V and 7 bases at J; junction bases unmatched: 8. The CDR3 has 15 amino acids. The CDR3 nucleotides are TGTGCTAGTGGTTTACTGATAGCGGGGCAGAATGAGCAGTTCTTC. It is translated as CASGLLIAGQNEQFF.

This chain links TRBV30 with TRBJ1-1; D not resolved. Trimming removed 3 bases at V and 0 bases at J, with 5 bases between. The CDR3 loop spans 12 amino acids. CDR1 is GTSNPN, CDR2 SVGIG, per germline (reference sequence). The CDR3 spells CAWSSLNTEAFF. CDR3 bases: TGTGCCTGGAGCTCCCTGAACACTGAAGCTTTCTTT.

V and J are TRBV6-4 and TRBJ2-3, with D possibly TRBD1 on 6 matching bases. Looked up from germline, CDR1 is MRHNA and CDR2 is SNTAGT. With 2 bases removed from V and 6 bases from J, the gap between germline ends came to 12 bases. CDR3 size: 14 residues. CDR3 coding DNA: TGTGCCAGCAGTGACGCCATAACAGGGGATACGCAGTATTTT. Protein sequence: CASSDAITGDTQYF.

The chain employs TRBV18 and TRBJ1-1; D gene unclear. This CDR3 spans 14 amino acids. Trimming removed 2 bases from V and 8 bases from J, with 15 bases in between. CDR1 and CDR2 (germline): KGHSH, LQKENI. CDR3 nucleotide sequence: TGTGCCAGCTCACCATTTCAGGCCCGAGGGGAAGCTTTCTTT. Translated: CASSPFQARGEAFF.

The V call is TRBV28, the J call TRBJ2-7; 11 bases map to TRBD1. This CDR3 comprises 17 residues. The germline gives CDR1 MDHEN, CDR2 SYDVKM. After removal of 3 bases from V and 2 bases from J, the junction contained 9 bases not matched to a gene. The chain's CDR3 is CASSLGTGGRMAYEQYF. CDR3 nucleotides: TGTGCCAGCAGTTTGGGGACAGGGGGACGAATGGCCTACGAGCAGTACTTC.

CDR3 DNA: TGTGCCAGCAGCTTACTAGCGGGGAGAGTGGAAAATGAGCAGTTCTTC. Amino acid sequence: CASSLLAGRVENEQFF. This chain joins TRBV11-2 and TRBJ2-1; 9 nucleotides match TRBD2. Germline V CDR1 and CDR2: SGHAT, FQNNGV. The CDR3 extends over 16 amino acids. V dropped 2 bases and J dropped 7; count of bases not matched to a gene: 9. Drawing the rest from reference TRBV11-2 and TRBJ2-1, the complete variable domain is EAGVAQSPRYKIIEKRQSVAFWCNPISGHATLYWYQQILGQGPKLLIQFQNNGVVDDSQLPKDRFSAERLKGVDSTLKIQPAKLEDSAVYLCASSLLAGRVENEQFFGPGTRLTVL.

This chain links TRBV27 with TRBJ2-1, with D tentatively TRBD2 (5 bases). Trimming removed 2 bases from V and 7 bases from J, with 12 bases in between. The V gene's germline CDR1 is MNHEY and CDR2 SMNVEV (reference sequence). The CDR3 length is 14 residues. The CDR3 DNA reads as TGTGCCAGCAGTTTACCCGGGATTCGGAATGAGCAGTTCTTC. Its translation is CASSLPGIRNEQFF.

The V gene is TRBV7-9, the J gene TRBJ1-1; the D is unclear. Trimming shortened V by 3 bases and J by 6 bases, and 11 bases separated the two germline ends. CDR3 length equals 13 residues. Per the germline V gene, CDR1 is SEHNR and CDR2 is FQNEAQ (reference sequence). The CDR3 region is CASSFVARAEAFF. The CDR3 DNA follows: TGTGCCAGCAGCTTCGTCGCTCGGGCTGAAGCTTTCTTT. Filled out from reference TRBV7-9 and TRBJ1-1, the complete variable domain reads DTGVSQNPRHKITKRGQNVTFRCDPISEHNRLYWYRQTLGQGPEFLTYFQNEAQLEKSRLLSDRFSAERPKGSFSTLEIQRTEQGDSAMYLCASSFVARAEAFFGQGTRLTVV.

The chain links TRBV30 to TRBJ1-4; possible D gene TRBD1, 6 bases. This CDR3 comprises 15 residues. Germline V gene sequence: CDR1 GTSNPN, CDR2 SVGIG (reference sequence). V was shortened by 1 base and J by 8 bases, with 17 bases between the two germline ends. CDR3 protein: CAWSDGSGVGEKLFF. CDR3 DNA: TGTGCCTGGAGTGACGGGTCAGGGGTCGGGGAAAAACTGTTTTTT.

This chain links TRBV5-8 with TRBJ2-7; D is ambiguous. Germline V CDR1 and CDR2: SGHTS, YDEGEE. This CDR3 spans 12 amino acids. V shed 0 bases and J shed 3 bases, with 4 bases lying between them. The CDR3 DNA is TGTGCCAGCAGCTTGGTCCTCTACGAGCAGTACTTC. Its translation: CASSLVLYEQYF. Together with reference TRBV5-8 and TRBJ2-7, the CDR3 gives the full variable domain: EAGVTQSPTHLIKTRGQQATLRCSPISGHTSVYWYQQALGLGLQFLLWYDEGEERNRGNFPPRFSGRQFPNYSSELNVNALELEDSALYLCASSLVLYEQYFGPGTRLTVT.

The J gene is TRBJ2-4, the V gene TRBV7-3, with TRBD2 matching 8 bases. The CDR3 runs to 17 residues. Germline assignment: CDR1 SGHTA and CDR2 FQGTGA. Trimming cost V 2 bases and J 3 bases; bases outside gene matches: 9. Here the CDR3 reads CASSLVGGRLGKNIQYF. CDR3 nucleotides: TGTGCCAGCAGCTTAGTAGGCGGGAGGTTAGGCAAAAACATTCAGTACTTC.

This clone was detected only once. The chain employs TRBV10-2 and TRBJ2-1, with TRBD2 identical over 8 bases. The CDR3 spans 15 residues. CDR1 and CDR2 from the germline V gene are WSHSY and SAAADI. The ends lost 2 bases at V and 10 bases at J; junction bases unmatched: 10. In DNA form, the CDR3 reads TGCGCCAGCAGTGAGGGCCCAGCGGGAGTGGAAGAGCAGTTCTTC. Encoded protein: CASSEGPAGVEEQFF.

The chain uses TRBV7-9 and TRBJ1-2, with unresolved D. The length of the CDR3 is 16 residues. Deletions cut 1 base from V and 4 bases from J, with 16 bases between. CDR1 and CDR2 (germline): SEHNR, FQNEAQ (reference sequence). CDR3 amino acids: CASSLVPRGISYGYTF. The CDR3 nucleotides are TGTGCCAGCAGCTTAGTACCCCGAGGAATCTCCTATGGCTACACCTTC.

The chain employs TRBV18 and TRBJ1-1; maybe TRBD1 (6 bases). With 3 bases removed from V and 1 base from J, the gap between germline ends came to 9 bases. The CDR3 extends over 14 amino acids. The germline V gene encodes CDR1 KGHSH and CDR2 LQKENI. CDR3 in amino acids: CASSPRTENTEAFF. The CDR3 coding sequence is TGTGCCAGCTCACCGCGGACAGAGAACACTGAAGCTTTCTTT. The variable domain in full, completed from reference TRBV18 and TRBJ1-1, reads NAGVMQNPRHLVRRRGQEARLRCSPMKGHSHVYWYRQLPEEGLKFMVYLQKENIIDESGMPKERFSAEFPKEGPSILRIQQVVRGDSAAYFCASSPRTENTEAFFGQGTRLTVV.